The 22 T cell receptor beta chains below were found in one sample sequenced in a study of control samples from healthy donors and cancer patients. Here immunoSEQ multiplex PCR was the method, and the copy in TCRdb shows in-frame clones only, minus some. The sample has about 160,000 clones; over 85% are singletons. The sample was blood. The source of these receptors is a young man in good health.

The chain carries TRBV7-2 and TRBJ2-3; 9 nucleotides match TRBD1. V lost 5 bases and J lost 4; bases outside the gene matches: 7. The CDR3 sequence is 15 residues long. CDR1 is SGHTA and CDR2 is FQGNSA in the germline V gene. CDR3 residues: CASSPRDREADTQYF. DNA for the CDR3: TGTGCCAGCAGCCCACGGGACAGGGAGGCAGATACGCAGTATTTT.

The V and J genes are TRBV11-1 and TRBJ2-1, with D perhaps TRBD2 (7 bases). CDR1 SGHAT and CDR2 FQDESV come from the germline V gene (reference sequence). V lost 2 bases and J lost 8, with 19 bases in between. The CDR3 has 16 amino acids. The CDR3 region is CASSLLRGAHRDEQFF. The CDR3 DNA reads TGTGCCAGCAGCTTACTCCGGGGGGCGCACCGGGATGAGCAGTTCTTC.

This clone was seen only a few times. This chain joins TRBV12-3 or TRBV12-4 and TRBJ1-1; D remains unclear. The CDR3 loop spans 13 amino acids. The germline V and J ends were trimmed by 6 bases and 4 bases, with 12 bases remaining between them. The DNA for the CDR3 is TGTGCCAGCAGGTTTGGAGGGCCCACTGAAGCTTTCTTT. Protein: CASRFGGPTEAFF.

This clone turned up a few times. V usage is TRBV9 and J usage is TRBJ2-5; D remains unclear. Germline V gene lookup returns CDR1 SGDLS and CDR2 YYNGEE. This CDR3 contains 12 residues. V was shortened by 0 bases and J by 3 bases, with 3 bases between the two germline ends. The CDR3 here is CASSVGEETQYF. The CDR3 DNA is TGTGCCAGCAGCGTAGGGGAAGAGACCCAGTACTTC.

V gene TRBV28 combines with J gene TRBJ1-5, with D perhaps matching TRBD1 (6 bases). Germline CDR1 reads MDHEN; CDR2 reads SYDVKM. CDR3 length: 14 residues. Deletions cut 3 bases from V and 6 bases from J, with 12 bases between. As DNA, the CDR3 is TGTGCCAGCAGTTTCCCACAGGGACCTCAGCCCCAGCATTTT. Protein: CASSFPQGPQPQHF.

V and J are TRBV19 and TRBJ1-1; 7 nucleotides line up with TRBD1. The CDR3 is 14 amino acids. Germline V CDR1 and CDR2: LNHDA, SQIVND (reference sequence). J gave up 4 bases and V 5 bases, and 7 bases lay outside the gene matches. The CDR3 DNA follows: TGTGCCAGTAGTCCTCTACAGGGGACCACTGAAGCTTTCTTT. It is translated as CASSPLQGTTEAFF.

DNA of the CDR3: TGTGCCAGCAGTTCCTCGGCGGTCAACTATGGCTACACCTTC. Translation: CASSSSAVNYGYTF. The V call is TRBV28, the J call TRBJ1-2, with D unclear. Per the germline V gene, CDR1 is MDHEN and CDR2 is SYDVKM. The CDR3 runs 14 residues. V was pared by 4 bases and J by 2 bases, with 11 bases between.

The rearrangement uses TRBV2 and TRBJ2-1; no firm D call. CDR3 length: 11 amino acids. Germline V gives CDR1 SNHLY, CDR2 FYNNEI. V lost 6 bases and J lost 3, with 3 bases in between. The CDR3 loop reads CASRVYNEQFF. Written as DNA, the CDR3 is TGTGCCAGCAGAGTCTACAATGAGCAGTTCTTC.

V usage is TRBV7-8 and J usage is TRBJ2-5, with a weak D call TRBD1 (6 bases). Germline CDR1 reads SGHVS; CDR2 reads FQNEAQ. The germline V and J ends were trimmed by 3 bases and 2 bases, with 16 bases remaining between them. This CDR3 is built from 16 residues. CDR3 coding DNA: TGTGCCAGCAGCTTGGGGAATAGGGGGTGGCAAGAGACCCAGTACTTC. It translates to CASSLGNRGWQETQYF.

This clone has more than one count but fewer than ten. V is TRBV19 and J is TRBJ2-6; no definite D call. Trimming took 6 bases from V and 1 from J, leaving 4 bases between them. The CDR3 consists of 13 residues. Germline V lookup: CDR1 LNHDA, CDR2 SQIVND (reference sequence). The CDR3 DNA is TGTGCCAGTAGGAGGTCTGGGGCCAACGTCCTGACTTTC. Protein product: CASRRSGANVLTF.

The chain couples TRBV28 to TRBJ2-7; D gene uncertain. The CDR3 totals 11 residues. Looked up from germline, CDR1 is MDHEN and CDR2 is SYDVKM. The V and J ends lost 4 bases and 5 bases respectively, with 6 bases between them. DNA for the CDR3: TGTGCCAGCAGTTGGGGTAACGAGCAGTACTTC. It codes for CASSWGNEQYF.

The V gene is TRBV28, the J gene TRBJ2-2; no clear D. The V end lost 7 bases, the J end lost 1 base, and 4 bases lay between the germline ends. CDR1 and CDR2 (germline): MDHEN, SYDVKM. This CDR3 contains 12 residues. CDR3 nucleotides: TGTGCCAGCACCCAGAACACCGGGGAGCTGTTTTTT. Residues: CASTQNTGELFF.

The chain links TRBV3-1 (or the pseudogene TRBV3-2) to TRBJ1-1; 7 nucleotides match TRBD1. CDR1 is LGHDT and CDR2 is YNNKEL in the germline V gene (reference sequence). V lost 1 base, J lost 9 bases, and 8 bases stayed unmatched. The CDR3 extends over 14 amino acids. The CDR3 nucleotides are TGTGCCAGCAGCCAAGGGGGGACAGATCAGAAAGCTTTCTTT. It specifies CASSQGGTDQKAFF.

The chain has TRBV15 and TRBJ1-5, with 9 bases identical to TRBD1. Germline trimming cut 0 bases from V and 4 bases from J; bases unmatched to any gene: 13. Germline CDR1 LNHNV, CDR2 YYDKDF (reference sequence). The CDR3 loop spans 19 amino acids. The CDR3 coding sequence is TGTGCCACCAGCAGAGATCCGCGGCTACGGACAGGGGATAATCAGCCCCAGCATTTT. Protein sequence: CATSRDPRLRTGDNQPQHF.

The chain couples TRBV15 to TRBJ1-2; 10 nucleotides align to TRBD1. The length of the CDR3 is 15 residues. CDR1 and CDR2 (germline): LNHNV, YYDKDF (reference sequence). V shed 3 bases, J shed 3 bases, and the junction held 4 bases outside the gene matches. Written as DNA, the CDR3 is TGTGCCACCAGCAGGACAGGGGGCACATACTATGGCTACACCTTC. Translated, it gives CATSRTGGTYYGYTF.

The gene calls are TRBV12-3 or TRBV12-4 and TRBJ1-1, with D tentatively TRBD1 (5 bases). Trimming shortened V by 5 bases and J by 8 bases, and 9 bases separated the two germline ends. CDR3 length: 11 residues. The CDR3 nucleotides are TGTGCCAGCAGTGACCGGGGCGAAGCTTTCTTT. It specifies CASSDRGEAFF.

V is TRBV27 and J is TRBJ2-7, with D tentatively TRBD1 (6 bases). With 3 bases removed from V and 4 bases from J, the gap between germline ends came to 13 bases. Germline-derived CDR1 and CDR2 are MNHEY and SMNVEV (reference sequence). CDR3 length equals 14 residues. CDR3 residues: CASSFRRDTYEQYF. Written as DNA, the CDR3 is TGTGCCAGCAGTTTTCGACGGGACACTTACGAGCAGTACTTC.

The rearrangement links TRBV29-1 to TRBJ1-2; weak D call: TRBD1 (6 bases). Trimming left V 6 bases short and J 10 bases short, with 18 bases between. The CDR3 spans 12 residues. Germline V gives CDR1 SQVTM, CDR2 ANQGSEA. This CDR3 reads CSVLGQGGNYTF. As DNA, the CDR3 is TGCAGCGTCCTAGGCCAAGGGGGGAACTACACCTTC.

The chain joins TRBV27 to TRBJ1-2; the D is unclear. Germline V gives CDR1 MNHEY, CDR2 SMNVEV (reference sequence). The V and J ends lost 5 bases and 0 bases respectively, with 13 bases between them. The CDR3 is made up of 15 amino acids. Here the CDR3 reads CASSSRDSSNYGYTF. Here the CDR3 DNA reads TGTGCCAGCAGTAGCCGGGATTCCTCTAACTATGGCTACACCTTC.

The V and J genes are TRBV7-9 and TRBJ2-5; D is unresolved. Trimming cost V 4 bases and J 2 bases, with 11 bases left between them. The CDR3 runs to 14 residues. Germline values: CDR1 SEHNR, CDR2 FQNEAQ (reference sequence). CDR3 protein: CASSSSATQETQYF. CDR3 nucleotide sequence: TGTGCCAGCAGCTCATCGGCTACTCAAGAGACCCAGTACTTC.

This chain connects TRBV6-5 to TRBJ1-4; TRBD1 might be the D (5 bases). In germline, CDR1 is MNHEY, CDR2 SVGAGI. The V and J ends lost 5 bases and 4 bases respectively, with 11 bases between them. This CDR3 region has 14 residues. In nucleotides, the CDR3 is TGTGCCAGCAGTACACCCGGGGGTAATGAAAAACTGTTTTTT. Its protein product is CASSTPGGNEKLFF.

V is TRBV19 and J is TRBJ1-4; the D gene is possibly TRBD1 (5 bases). CDR1 LNHDA and CDR2 SQIVND come from the germline V gene (reference sequence). The V end lost 6 bases, the J end lost 2 bases, and 10 bases lay between the germline ends. The CDR3 contains 14 residues. The CDR3 region has the DNA TGTGCCAGTAGGCCGGGACGGACTAATGAAAAACTGTTTTTT. This translates into CASRPGRTNEKLFF. The full variable domain, with the rest looked up from reference TRBV19 and TRBJ1-4, is DGGITQSPKYLFRKEGQNVTLSCEQNLNHDAMYWYRQDPGQGLRLIYYSQIVNDFQKGDIAEGYSVSREKKESFPLTVTSAQKNPTAFYLCASRPGRTNEKLFFGSGTQLSVL.